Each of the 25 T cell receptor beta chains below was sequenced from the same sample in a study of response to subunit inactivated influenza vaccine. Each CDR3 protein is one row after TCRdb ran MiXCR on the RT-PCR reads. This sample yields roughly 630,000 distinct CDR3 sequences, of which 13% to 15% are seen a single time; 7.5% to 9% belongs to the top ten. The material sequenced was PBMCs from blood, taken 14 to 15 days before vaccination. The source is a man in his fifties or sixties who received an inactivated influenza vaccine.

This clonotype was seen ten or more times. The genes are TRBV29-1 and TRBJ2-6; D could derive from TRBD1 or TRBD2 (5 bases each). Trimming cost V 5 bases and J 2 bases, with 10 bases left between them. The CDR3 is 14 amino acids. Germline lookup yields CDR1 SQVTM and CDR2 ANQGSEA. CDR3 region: CSVKVGAGANVLTF. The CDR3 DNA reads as TGCAGCGTTAAGGTGGGGGCTGGGGCCAACGTCCTGACTTTC. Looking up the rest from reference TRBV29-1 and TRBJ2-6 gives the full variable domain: SAVISQKPSRDICQRGTSLTIQCQVDSQVTMMFWYRQQPGQSLTLIATANQGSEATYESGFVIDKFPISRPNLTFSTLTVSNMSPEDSSIYLCSVKVGAGANVLTFGAGSRLTVL.

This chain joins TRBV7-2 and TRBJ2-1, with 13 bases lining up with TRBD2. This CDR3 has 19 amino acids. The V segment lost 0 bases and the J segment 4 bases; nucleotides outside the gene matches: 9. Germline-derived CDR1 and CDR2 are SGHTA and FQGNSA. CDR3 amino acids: CASSLAGLAGAPQYNEQFF. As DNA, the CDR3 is TGTGCCAGCAGCTTAGCAGGACTAGCGGGGGCACCCCAATACAATGAGCAGTTCTTC.

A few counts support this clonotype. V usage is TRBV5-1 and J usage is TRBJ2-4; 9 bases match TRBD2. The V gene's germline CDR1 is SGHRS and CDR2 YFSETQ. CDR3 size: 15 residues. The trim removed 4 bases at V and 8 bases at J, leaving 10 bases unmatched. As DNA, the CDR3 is TGCGCCAGCAGCCTTTGGACTAGCGAAAAGGACATTCAGTACTTC. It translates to CASSLWTSEKDIQYF. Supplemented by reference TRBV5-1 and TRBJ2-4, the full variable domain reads KAGVTQTPRYLIKTRGQQVTLSCSPISGHRSVSWYQQTPGQGLQFLFEYFSETQRNKGNFPGRFSGRQFSNSRSEMNVSTLELGDSALYLCASSLWTSEKDIQYFGAGTRLSVL.

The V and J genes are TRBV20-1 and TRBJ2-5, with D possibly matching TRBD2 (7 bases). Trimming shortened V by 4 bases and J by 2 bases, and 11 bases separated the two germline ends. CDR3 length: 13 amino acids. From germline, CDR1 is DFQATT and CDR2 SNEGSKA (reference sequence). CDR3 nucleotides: TGCAGTGCTACGCGGGGGCCACAAGAGACCCAGTACTTC. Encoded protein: CSATRGPQETQYF.

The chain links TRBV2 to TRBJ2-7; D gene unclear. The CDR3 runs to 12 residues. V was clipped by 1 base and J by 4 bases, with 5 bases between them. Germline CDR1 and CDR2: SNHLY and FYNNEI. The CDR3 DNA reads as TGTGCCAGCAGTGAAGACGATTACGAGCAGTACTTC. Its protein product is CASSEDDYEQYF.

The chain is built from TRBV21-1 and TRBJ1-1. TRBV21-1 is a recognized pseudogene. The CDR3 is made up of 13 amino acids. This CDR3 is CASSNRRVTEAFF. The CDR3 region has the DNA TGTGCCAGCAGCAACAGGAGGGTCACTGAAGCTTTCTTT.

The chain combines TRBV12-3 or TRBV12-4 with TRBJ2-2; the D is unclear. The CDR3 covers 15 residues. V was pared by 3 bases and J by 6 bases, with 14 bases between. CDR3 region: CASSFYGDASGELFF. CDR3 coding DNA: TGTGCCAGCAGTTTTTATGGTGACGCATCCGGGGAGCTGTTTTTT.

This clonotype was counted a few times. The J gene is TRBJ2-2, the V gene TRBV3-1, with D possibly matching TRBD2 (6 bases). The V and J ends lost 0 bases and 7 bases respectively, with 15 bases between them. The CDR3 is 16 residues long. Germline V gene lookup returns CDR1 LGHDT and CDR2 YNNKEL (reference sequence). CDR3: CASSQDLGGRIGELFF. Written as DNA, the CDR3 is TGTGCCAGCAGCCAAGATCTAGGAGGGCGGATCGGGGAGCTGTTTTTT.

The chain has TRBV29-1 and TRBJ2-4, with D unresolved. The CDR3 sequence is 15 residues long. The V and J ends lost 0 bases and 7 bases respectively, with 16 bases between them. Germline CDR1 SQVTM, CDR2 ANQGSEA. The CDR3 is CSVEDPGPYSNIQYF. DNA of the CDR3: TGCAGCGTTGAAGATCCGGGTCCCTATAGCAACATTCAGTACTTC.

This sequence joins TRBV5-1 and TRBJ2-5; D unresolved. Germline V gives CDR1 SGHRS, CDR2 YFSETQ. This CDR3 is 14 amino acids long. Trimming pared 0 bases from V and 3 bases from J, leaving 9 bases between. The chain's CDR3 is CASSLANYKETQYF. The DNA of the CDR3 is TGCGCCAGCAGCTTGGCCAATTACAAAGAGACCCAGTACTTC.

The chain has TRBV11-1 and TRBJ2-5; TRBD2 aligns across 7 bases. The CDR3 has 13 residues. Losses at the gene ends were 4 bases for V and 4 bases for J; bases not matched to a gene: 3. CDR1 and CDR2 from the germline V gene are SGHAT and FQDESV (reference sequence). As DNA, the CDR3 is TGTGCCAGCAGCTCCAGGGAGGGAGAGACCCAGTACTTC. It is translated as CASSSREGETQYF. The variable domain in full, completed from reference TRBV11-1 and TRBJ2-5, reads EAEVAQSPRYKITEKSQAVAFWCDPISGHATLYWYRQILGQGPELLVQFQDESVVDDSQLPKDRFSAERLKGVDSTLKIQPAELGDSAMYLCASSSREGETQYFGPGTRLLVL.

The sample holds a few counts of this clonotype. CDR3: CASSLTAGVETQYF. The CDR3 DNA reads TGTGCCAGCAGCTTAACCGCAGGGGTAGAGACCCAGTACTTC. The chain employs TRBV7-6 and TRBJ2-5, with D perhaps TRBD1 (6 bases). The CDR3 runs to 14 residues. Germline values: CDR1 SGHVS, CDR2 FNYEAQ. V lost 2 bases and J 4 bases, leaving 11 bases between the germline ends.

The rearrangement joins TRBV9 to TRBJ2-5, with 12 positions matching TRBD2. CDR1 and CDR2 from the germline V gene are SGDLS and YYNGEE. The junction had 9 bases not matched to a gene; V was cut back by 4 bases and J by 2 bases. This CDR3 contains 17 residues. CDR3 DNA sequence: TGTGCCAGCAGCCGACTAGCGGGAGAAGGGGGGCAAGAGACCCAGTACTTC. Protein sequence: CASSRLAGEGGQETQYF.

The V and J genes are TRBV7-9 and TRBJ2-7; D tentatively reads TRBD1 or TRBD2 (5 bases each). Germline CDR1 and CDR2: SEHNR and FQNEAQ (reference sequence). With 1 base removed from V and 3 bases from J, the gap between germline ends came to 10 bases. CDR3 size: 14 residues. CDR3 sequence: CASSLVGRFYEQYF. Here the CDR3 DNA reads TGTGCCAGCAGCTTAGTGGGACGGTTCTACGAGCAGTACTTC.

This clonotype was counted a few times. The CDR3 DNA follows: TGTGCCAGCAGTTTGCGGGGGGCTTATACCAGCACAGATACGCAGTATTTT. Translated, it gives CASSLRGAYTSTDTQYF. The chain recombines TRBV28 with TRBJ2-3, with 8 bases matching TRBD2. In germline, CDR1 is MDHEN, CDR2 SYDVKM. V was clipped by 3 bases and J by 0 bases; unmatched bases: 8. The CDR3 is made up of 17 amino acids.

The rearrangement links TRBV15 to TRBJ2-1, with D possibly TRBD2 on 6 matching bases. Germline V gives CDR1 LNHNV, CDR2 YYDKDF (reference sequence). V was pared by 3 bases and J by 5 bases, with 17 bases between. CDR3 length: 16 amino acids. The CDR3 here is CATSSPRRGPNNEQFF. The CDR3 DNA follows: TGTGCCACCAGCAGCCCCCGGCGGGGCCCCAACAATGAGCAGTTCTTC. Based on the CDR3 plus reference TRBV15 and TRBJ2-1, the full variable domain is DAMVIQNPRYQVTQFGKPVTLSCSQTLNHNVMYWYQQKSSQAPKLLFHYYDKDFNNEADTPDNFQSRRPNTSFCFLDIRSPGLGDTAMYLCATSSPRRGPNNEQFFGPGTRLTVL.

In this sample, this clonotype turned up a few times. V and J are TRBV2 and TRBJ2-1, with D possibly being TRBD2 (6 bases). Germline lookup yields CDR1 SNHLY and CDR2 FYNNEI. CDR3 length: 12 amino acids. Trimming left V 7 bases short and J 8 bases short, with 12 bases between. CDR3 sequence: CASNRLVDEQFF. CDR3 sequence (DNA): TGTGCCAGCAACAGACTAGTAGATGAGCAGTTCTTC.

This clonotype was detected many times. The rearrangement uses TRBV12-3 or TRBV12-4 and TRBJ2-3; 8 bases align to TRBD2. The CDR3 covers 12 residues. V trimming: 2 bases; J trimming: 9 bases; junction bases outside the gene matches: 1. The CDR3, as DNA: TGTGCCAGCAGTTTACGACTAGCGACGCAGTATTTT. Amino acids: CASSLRLATQYF.

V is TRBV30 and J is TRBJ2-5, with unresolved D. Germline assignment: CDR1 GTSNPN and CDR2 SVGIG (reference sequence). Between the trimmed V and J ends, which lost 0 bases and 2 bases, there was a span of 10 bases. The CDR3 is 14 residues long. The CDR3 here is CAWSVQNSQETQYF. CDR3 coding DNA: TGTGCCTGGAGTGTACAGAACTCGCAAGAGACCCAGTACTTC.

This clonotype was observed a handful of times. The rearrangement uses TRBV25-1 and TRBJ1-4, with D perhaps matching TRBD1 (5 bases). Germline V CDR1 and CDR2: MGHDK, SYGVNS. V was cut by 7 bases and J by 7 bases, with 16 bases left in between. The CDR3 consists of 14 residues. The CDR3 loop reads CASNTGDGGEKLFF. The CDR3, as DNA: TGTGCCAGCAATACAGGCGACGGGGGTGAAAAACTGTTTTTT.

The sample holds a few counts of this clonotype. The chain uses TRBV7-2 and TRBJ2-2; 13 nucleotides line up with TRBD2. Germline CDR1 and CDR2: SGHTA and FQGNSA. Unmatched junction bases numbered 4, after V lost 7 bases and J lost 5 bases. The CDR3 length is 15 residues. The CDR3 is CASKLAGGLTGELFF. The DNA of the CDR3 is TGTGCCAGCAAACTAGCGGGGGGGCTGACCGGGGAGCTGTTTTTT. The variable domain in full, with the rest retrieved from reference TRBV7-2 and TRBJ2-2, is GAGVSQSPSNKVTEKGKDVELRCDPISGHTALYWYRQSLGQGLEFLIYFQGNSAPDKSGLPSDRFSAERTGGSVSTLTIQRTQQEDSAVYLCASKLAGGLTGELFFGEGSRLTVL.

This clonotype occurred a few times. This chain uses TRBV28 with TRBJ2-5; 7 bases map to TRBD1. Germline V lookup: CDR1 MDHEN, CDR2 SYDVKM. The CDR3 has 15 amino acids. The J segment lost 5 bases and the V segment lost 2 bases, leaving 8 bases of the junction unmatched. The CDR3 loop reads CASSLRQGVWETQYF. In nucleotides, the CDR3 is TGTGCCAGCAGTTTAAGACAGGGAGTGTGGGAGACCCAGTACTTC.

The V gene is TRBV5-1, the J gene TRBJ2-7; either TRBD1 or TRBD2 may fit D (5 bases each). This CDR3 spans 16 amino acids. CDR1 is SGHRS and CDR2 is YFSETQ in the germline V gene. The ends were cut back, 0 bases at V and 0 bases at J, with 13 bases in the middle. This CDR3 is CASSLGGRLLSYEQYF. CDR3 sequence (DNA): TGCGCCAGCAGCTTGGGGGGACGACTCCTCTCCTACGAGCAGTACTTC.

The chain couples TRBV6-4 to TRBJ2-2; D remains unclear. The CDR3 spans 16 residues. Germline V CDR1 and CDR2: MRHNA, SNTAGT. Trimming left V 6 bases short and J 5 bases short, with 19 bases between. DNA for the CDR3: TGTGCCAGCAGCCAAACACGGGCGGAAGGGACCGGGGAGCTGTTTTTT. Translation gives CASSQTRAEGTGELFF.

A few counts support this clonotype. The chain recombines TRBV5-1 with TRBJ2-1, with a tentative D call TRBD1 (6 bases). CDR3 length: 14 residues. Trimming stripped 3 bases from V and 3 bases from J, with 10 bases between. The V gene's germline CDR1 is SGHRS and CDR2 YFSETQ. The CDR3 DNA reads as TGCGCCAGCAGCTCTCAGACAGGCTACAATGAGCAGTTCTTC. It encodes CASSSQTGYNEQFF.